This T cell receptor beta chain was sequenced during a study of OX40 agonist ivuxolimab in advanced cancers. Study summary: An agonistic anti-OX40 (CD134) antibody, ivuxolimab, was used to treat the patients. Study-level findings and limits: In general, CD8+ T cells held more expanded clones than CD4+ did, on average.

About this clone: Its matching antigen is unknown.

Sequenced by immunoSEQ multiplex PCR; TCRdb stores in-frame clones only, minus some. This table has roughly 80,000 clones, 93% appearing once. Germline CDR1 SNHLY, CDR2 FYNNEI. Between the trimmed V and J ends, which lost 8 bases and 1 base, there was a span of 11 bases. CDR3 length: 13 residues. The chain couples TRBV2 to TRBJ2-5, with TRBD1 as a possible D gene (5 bases). This TCR was sampled from an adult with an advanced solid tumor such as melanoma, head and neck, liver or kidney cancer. Source: CD4+ or CD8+ T cells sorted from blood, taken in a trial of the OX40 agonist ivuxolimab. The CDR3 loop is CASQTVRQETQYF. In DNA form, the CDR3 reads TGTGCCAGCCAGACAGTTCGCCAAGAGACCCAGTACTTC.